A single T cell receptor (beta chain) is shown here with its context. The ends were cut back, 5 bases at V and 6 bases at J, with 7 bases in the middle. Germline lookup yields CDR1 SEHNR and CDR2 FQNEAQ (reference sequence). The CDR3 sequence is 11 residues long. This specimen comes from a study of blood T cell repertoires in COVID-19. Study-wide background: Sites in the United States, Italy and Spain provided acute and convalescent COVID-19 samples.

Using immunoSEQ multiplex PCR, the repertoire was profiled, and TCRdb retains in-frame clones only, with some absent. The top ten clones hold approximately 13% of a sample with about 49,000 clones, roughly 89% of them seen once. The rearrangement uses TRBV7-9 and TRBJ1-2; D gene ambiguous. Sequenced sample: peripheral blood. The receptor's source is an elderly man with acute or convalescent COVID-19. The CDR3 DNA reads as TGTGCCAGCAGCCCCTCCCATGGCTACACCTTC. It codes for CASSPSHGYTF.